The sample holds many counts of the clone carrying this TCR beta chain. Being free of ophthalmopathy for 18 months of follow-up defined stable hyperthyroidism. Exclusion applied to patients with other autoimmune diseases, uncontrolled infections, pregnancy or lactation. The CDR3 has 15 amino acids. V dropped 10 bases and J dropped 1 base, with 16 bases sitting between them. Germline V gene lookup returns CDR1 SGHTA and CDR2 FQGNSA. The data derive from a study of Graves' ophthalmopathy and Graves' hyperthyroidism. Amplification from RNA transcripts yielded the TCR beta CDR3 regions. After a first-round RT-PCR with HTBI primers, a second-round multiplex PCR was run. TCRdb independently ran MiXCR on the multiplex PCR reads; one entry per CDR3 protein. Altogether 600,000 to 650,000 distinct CDR3 sequences are present, 20% to 25% being singletons, with the ten largest covering around 6.5%.

The chain has TRBV7-2 and TRBJ2-2; the D gene is possibly TRBD1 (7 bases). The material sequenced was peripheral blood. This TCR was sampled from a woman under 30 with stable Graves' hyperthyroidism. Some clones in this sample may be carry-over from other donors' samples. CDR3 nucleotide sequence: TGTGCCAATAGGCAGGGGGGAGAGAACACCGGGGAGCTGTTTTTT. This encodes CANRQGGENTGELFF.